The clone carrying this TCR beta chain was seen a handful of times. The sample belongs to a study of blood T cell repertoires in COVID-19. Overall study: The United States, Italy and Spain supplied acute and convalescent COVID-19 samples. T cells, B-cell-depleted T cells, or PBMCs supplied cDNA or gDNA.

Enrolment of Seattle patients took place during active infection, and they were followed longitudinally. The CDR3 has 13 residues. Germline V CDR1 and CDR2: SNHLY, FYNNEI. The junction had 6 bases not matched to a gene; V was cut back by 8 bases and J by 3 bases. In the original analysis: For nucleated cells, counts were estimated from reference gene primer amplification. Repertoires were generated with immunoSEQ multiplex PCR, while TCRdb's copy carries only in-frame clones and drops some. The V and J calls and the clone size are those of that table, but D and trimming were determined from the DNA. The sample holds about 420,000 clones, approximately 90% seen once.

The receptor was isolated from a man between 18 and 29 years old with COVID-19, enrolled during active disease. This chain joins TRBV2 and TRBJ1-2; TRBD1 matches at 7 bases. Specimen: peripheral blood. The CDR3 DNA reads as TGTGCCAGCGACTTCACAGGGGACTATGGCTACACCTTC. Amino acids: CASDFTGDYGYTF.